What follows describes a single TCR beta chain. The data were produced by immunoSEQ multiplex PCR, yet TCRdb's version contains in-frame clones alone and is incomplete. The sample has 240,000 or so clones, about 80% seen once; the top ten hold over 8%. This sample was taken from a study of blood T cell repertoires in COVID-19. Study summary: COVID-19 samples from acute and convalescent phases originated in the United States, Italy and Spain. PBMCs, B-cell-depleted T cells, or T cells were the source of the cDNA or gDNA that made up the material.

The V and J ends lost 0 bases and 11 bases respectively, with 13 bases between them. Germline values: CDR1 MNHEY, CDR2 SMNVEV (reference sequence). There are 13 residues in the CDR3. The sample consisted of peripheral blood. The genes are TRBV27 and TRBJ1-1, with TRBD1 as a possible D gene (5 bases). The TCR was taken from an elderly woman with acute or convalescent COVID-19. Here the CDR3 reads CASSLSQGGFAFF. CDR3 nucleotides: TGTGCCAGCAGTTTATCGCAGGGCGGTTTCGCTTTCTTT.